Shown below are 25 T cell receptor beta chains from a single sample sequenced in a study of T cells in Graves' hyperthyroidism and ophthalmopathy. RNA transcripts yielded amplified TCR beta CDR3 regions. First-round RT-PCR targeting the TCR CDR3 was performed with the HTBI primer set. TCRdb redid the calling of the multiplex PCR reads with MiXCR, one entry per CDR3 protein. The sample yields hundreds of thousands of distinct CDR3 sequences, approximately 15% seen once. The specimen was blood. These receptors were taken from a woman between 45 and 65 years old with Graves' ophthalmopathy.

The CDR3 here is CASPLRGRLKKIYNEQFF. The CDR3, as DNA: TGCGCCAGCCCCCTTCGTGGGAGGCTAAAAAAAATCTACAATGAGCAGTTCTTC. The chain uses TRBV4-3 and TRBJ2-1; D might be TRBD2 (6 bases). CDR1 is LGHNA and CDR2 is YSLEER in the germline V gene. The length of the CDR3 is 18 residues. The V and J ends lost 8 bases and 3 bases respectively, with 26 bases between them.

This clonotype has just a few counts. This chain joins TRBV7-6 and TRBJ2-6, with 11 bases identical to TRBD1. The CDR3 spans 19 residues. V was pared by 0 bases and J by 0 bases, with 4 bases of the junction left unmatched. Per the germline V gene, CDR1 is SGHVS and CDR2 is FNYEAQ. CDR3 DNA: TGTGCCAGCAGCTTAGCGTCAGGGACAGGGGGCTCTGGGGCCAACGTCCTGACTTTC. Translated: CASSLASGTGGSGANVLTF.

The rearrangement uses TRBV7-3 and TRBJ2-6, with 8 nucleotides matching TRBD2. After removal of 5 bases from V and 1 base from J, the junction contained 7 bases not matched to a gene. The germline gives CDR1 SGHTA, CDR2 FQGTGA. This CDR3 spans 17 amino acids. DNA of the CDR3: TGTGCCAGCAGCAAGACGGGAGGGTTGTCTGGGGCCAACGTCCTGACTTTC. Its translation: CASSKTGGLSGANVLTF.

This clonotype was detected ten times or more. This chain joins TRBV6-2 or TRBV6-3 and TRBJ2-1; D is possibly TRBD1 or TRBD2 (6 bases each). The CDR3 spans 15 residues. Trimming left V 7 bases short and J 4 bases short, with 17 bases between. CDR1 and CDR2 from the germline V gene are MNHEY and SVGEGT. DNA of the CDR3: TGTGCCAGCAAGGGAGGCGTAGGGGGATACAATGAGCAGTTCTTC. Translation: CASKGGVGGYNEQFF.

This clonotype was observed at least ten times. The rearrangement joins TRBV27 to TRBJ2-3, with D perhaps TRBD2 (5 bases). The CDR3 spans 16 residues. Germline values: CDR1 MNHEY, CDR2 SMNVEV (reference sequence). V lost 3 bases, J lost 2 bases, and 15 bases lay in between. The CDR3 loop is CASSFGMSGPTDTQYF. DNA of the CDR3: TGTGCCAGCAGTTTCGGGATGAGCGGACCCACAGATACGCAGTATTTT.

In this sample, this clonotype turned up many times. V gene TRBV28 combines with J gene TRBJ1-5, with 10 bases aligning to TRBD1. CDR1 and CDR2 (germline): MDHEN, SYDVKM. The junction had 7 bases not matched to a gene; V was cut back by 6 bases and J by 2 bases. This CDR3 is built from 16 residues. CDR3 DNA sequence: TGTGCCAGCAGCCCTCGACAGGGGGCTGGCAATCAGCCCCAGCATTTT. Translated: CASSPRQGAGNQPQHF.

There are many counts of this clonotype. This chain connects TRBV28 to TRBJ2-5; TRBD1 aligns across 7 bases. V shed 8 bases and J 3 bases; nucleotides not matched to a gene: 9. Germline CDR1 reads MDHEN; CDR2 reads SYDVKM. This CDR3 contains 14 residues. CDR3 loop: CASVTGQRKETQYF. The CDR3 nucleotides are TGTGCCAGCGTTACGGGACAGAGAAAAGAGACCCAGTACTTC. Full variable domain (remainder filled in from reference TRBV28 and TRBJ2-5): DVKVTQSSRYLVKRTGEKVFLECVQDMDHENMFWYRQDPGLGLRLIYFSYDVKMKEKGDIPEGYSVSREKKERFSLILESASTNQTSMYLCASVTGQRKETQYFGPGTRLLVL.

This clonotype was recorded at least ten times. This CDR3 is CASSLTGRVVDNEQFF. DNA of the CDR3: TGTGCCAGCAGCTTAACGGGCAGGGTAGTGGACAATGAGCAGTTCTTC. The V call is TRBV7-3, the J call TRBJ2-1; D is possibly TRBD1 (5 bases). CDR1 and CDR2 (germline): SGHTA, FQGTGA. The CDR3 totals 16 residues. With 0 bases removed from V and 5 bases from J, the gap between germline ends came to 14 bases.

This clonotype was detected many times. The V call is TRBV30, the J call TRBJ2-3; TRBD2 matches 11 bases. After removal of 2 bases from V and 6 bases from J, the junction contained 7 bases not matched to a gene. Germline lookup yields CDR1 GTSNPN and CDR2 SVGIG (reference sequence). The CDR3 has 15 amino acids. CDR3 DNA: TGTGCCTGGAGTCGGCTAGCGGGAGGTCCGGATACGCAGTATTTT. Translation: CAWSRLAGGPDTQYF.

This clonotype has ten or more counts. The chain carries TRBV5-1 and TRBJ2-7, with a possible D match to TRBD2 (6 bases). This CDR3 has 14 amino acids. V dropped 4 bases and J dropped 1 base, with 12 bases sitting between them. The V gene's germline CDR1 is SGHRS and CDR2 YFSETQ. DNA of the CDR3: TGCGCCAGCAGCGTGGGACTGATATCCTACGAGCAGTACTTC. Amino acids: CASSVGLISYEQYF.

Ten or more counts support this clonotype. J is TRBJ1-5 and V is TRBV28, with D perhaps matching TRBD1 (6 bases). This CDR3 has 17 amino acids. Trimming pared 2 bases from V and 0 bases from J, leaving 14 bases between. The germline CDR1 and CDR2 sequences are MDHEN and SYDVKM. This chain's CDR3 is CASSLRVYRVSNQPQHF. The CDR3 bases are TGTGCCAGCAGTTTAAGGGTTTACAGGGTTAGCAATCAGCCCCAGCATTTT.

There are a few counts of this clonotype. This chain joins TRBV12-3 or TRBV12-4 and TRBJ1-3; no definite D call. The ends were cut back, 6 bases at V and 0 bases at J, with 9 bases in the middle. The CDR3 contains 14 residues. CDR3 nucleotide sequence: TGTGCCAGCAGCATAACCATCTCTGGAAACACCATATATTTT. It translates to CASSITISGNTIYF.

The chain couples TRBV27 to TRBJ1-1, with 7 nucleotides matching TRBD1. J was trimmed by 5 bases and V by 8 bases; bases with no gene match: 2. This CDR3 comprises 11 residues. Germline lookup yields CDR1 MNHEY and CDR2 SMNVEV (reference sequence). Here the CDR3 DNA reads TGTGCCAGCCAGGGGGGGACTGAAGCTTTCTTT. Its translation is CASQGGTEAFF.

This clonotype was seen at least ten times. The V and J genes are TRBV20-1 and TRBJ2-7; a possible D gene is TRBD1 (6 bases). Germline-derived CDR1 and CDR2 are DFQATT and SNEGSKA (reference sequence). This CDR3 spans 14 amino acids. V was pared by 5 bases and J by 0 bases, with 14 bases between. As DNA, the CDR3 is TGCAGTGCTGCCCGGACAGCGGACTCCTACGAGCAGTACTTC. It is translated as CSAARTADSYEQYF.

This clonotype appeared many times. This chain joins TRBV5-1 and TRBJ2-1; no definite D call. This CDR3 has 15 amino acids. Germline CDR1 SGHRS, CDR2 YFSETQ. With 1 base removed from V and 3 bases from J, the gap between germline ends came to 11 bases. CDR3 in amino acids: CASSLMTKSYNEQFF. The CDR3, as DNA: TGCGCCAGCAGCTTGATGACGAAAAGCTACAATGAGCAGTTCTTC.

This clonotype occurred a few times. The chain has TRBV6-1 and TRBJ2-1; TRBD2 is a possible D gene (6 bases). Trimming left V 8 bases short and J 4 bases short, with 9 bases between. This CDR3 is built from 12 residues. Germline CDR1 MNHNS, CDR2 SASEGT. CDR3 loop: CASGTRYNEQFF. CDR3 DNA: TGTGCCAGCGGGACTCGGTACAATGAGCAGTTCTTC.

This clonotype turned up a few times. CDR3 protein: CASSLSDVLAKNIQYF. Written as DNA, the CDR3 is TGTGCCAGCAGTCTTTCAGATGTTCTAGCCAAAAACATTCAGTACTTC. This chain joins TRBV28 and TRBJ2-4; D is undetermined. CDR3 size: 16 residues. V was shortened by 5 bases and J by 0 bases, with 14 bases between the two germline ends. The germline CDR1 and CDR2 sequences are MDHEN and SYDVKM.

This clonotype was counted only a few times. The chain links TRBV28 to TRBJ2-7; 8 positions agree with TRBD1. The CDR3 extends over 15 amino acids. From germline, CDR1 is MDHEN and CDR2 SYDVKM. The V gene end was trimmed by 3 bases and the J gene end by 2 bases; junction bases not matched to a gene: 6. CDR3 amino acids: CASSFLGQGPYEQYF. The CDR3 DNA reads TGTGCCAGCAGTTTTCTCGGACAGGGTCCCTACGAGCAGTACTTC.

This clonotype was observed many times. This chain uses TRBV6-2 or TRBV6-3 with TRBJ2-1, with unresolved D. V lost 0 bases, J lost 4 bases, and 13 bases lay in between. The CDR3 sequence is 16 residues long. CDR1 is MNHEY and CDR2 is SVGEGT in the germline V gene. This chain's CDR3 is CASSYSGFSPYNEQFF. The CDR3 nucleotides read TGTGCCAGCAGTTACTCTGGGTTCTCTCCGTACAATGAGCAGTTCTTC.

This clonotype has at least ten counts. The chain recombines TRBV6-1 with TRBJ2-1, with TRBD1 matching 9 bases. From germline, CDR1 is MNHNS and CDR2 SASEGT. V lost 6 bases and J lost 4; bases outside the gene matches: 13. CDR3 length equals 17 residues. CDR3 sequence: CASRTPSGQGRYNEQFF. DNA for the CDR3: TGTGCCAGCAGGACACCCTCGGGACAGGGACGTTACAATGAGCAGTTCTTC.

This clonotype appeared a few times. The chain employs TRBV5-1 and TRBJ2-7; 7 nucleotides align to TRBD1. The CDR3 extends over 17 amino acids. V shed 0 bases, J shed 2 bases, and the junction held 11 bases outside the gene matches. Per germline, CDR1 SGHRS and CDR2 YFSETQ. The CDR3 nucleotides are TGCGCCAGCAGCTTGGGACTCTACAAGACAGGGCCCTACGAGCAGTACTTC. Translation: CASSLGLYKTGPYEQYF.

This clonotype has more than one count but fewer than ten. The chain couples TRBV19 to TRBJ2-7; D perhaps matches TRBD1 (5 bases). Germline V gene data show CDR1 as LNHDA and CDR2 as SQIVND (reference sequence). The CDR3 extends over 12 amino acids. V dropped 7 bases and J dropped 3 bases, with 10 bases sitting between them. Written as DNA, the CDR3 is TGTGCCAGTACGGCAGGGAACTACGAGCAGTACTTC. It is translated as CASTAGNYEQYF.

This clonotype was found a few times. The V and J genes are TRBV29-1 and TRBJ1-4; D gene ambiguous. Germline V gene sequence: CDR1 SQVTM, CDR2 ANQGSEA. The CDR3 consists of 12 residues. The V end lost 4 bases, the J end lost 15 bases, and 18 bases lay between the germline ends. The CDR3 reads CSVATGRRFLFF. The CDR3 DNA is TGCAGCGTTGCAACGGGGAGAAGGTTTTTGTTTTTT.

This clonotype was picked up many times. V and J are TRBV12-3 or TRBV12-4 and TRBJ2-3; the D is unclear. V shed 6 bases and J shed 6 bases, with 10 bases lying between them. This CDR3 region has 12 residues. DNA for the CDR3: TGTGCCAGCAGCCTCTATTCGGATACGCAGTATTTT. It encodes CASSLYSDTQYF.

This clonotype was seen a few times. The V and J genes are TRBV29-1 and TRBJ1-3; D remains ambiguous. The CDR3 consists of 12 residues. Between the trimmed V and J ends, which lost 5 bases and 0 bases, there was a span of 5 bases. Germline-derived CDR1 and CDR2 are SQVTM and ANQGSEA. The DNA of the CDR3 is TGCAGCGTTTGGGGCTCTGGAAACACCATATATTTT. Protein: CSVWGSGNTIYF.